The clone carrying this T cell receptor beta chain was detected ten times or more. Its antigen is not known. A clone one base away is much larger, so this may be a read error. Other DNA sequences from this sample encode an identical CDR3 as well. All patients were treatment-naive before thyroid surgery. Per the germline V gene, CDR1 is KGHDR and CDR2 is SFDVKD. This CDR3 spans 14 amino acids. Authors' data handling: For papillary thyroid cancer, a distant-metastasis classifier was constructed from CDR3 differences observed across clinicopathological groups. With MiXCR, TCRdb called clones anew from the PCR reads. The V and J calls here are based on TCRdb, not the publication. The sample includes tens of thousands of clones, 20% to 30% seen only once; the top ten take approximately 12%. The data belong to a study of metastatic and nonmetastatic thyroid tumors. Study overall: Repertoires of blood and of tissue (tumor or nodule) from malignant and benign thyroid patients were compared. Study-wide findings and caveats: Within blood and tumor, benign nodules reportedly had significantly lower TCR beta diversity than malignant thyroid tumors did.

The receptor's source is a male donor with papillary thyroid cancer or a benign thyroid nodule (not recorded which). Some clones in this sample may be carry-over from other donors' samples. The chain uses TRBV24-1 and TRBJ1-2; D is ambiguous. Sample: tumor tissue. CDR3 DNA sequence: TGCGCCACCAGTGATCGGGCGGCTAACTATGGCTACACCTTC. This translates into CATSDRAANYGYTF.